Each of the 27 T cell receptor beta chains below was sequenced from the same sample in a study of T cells in women clearing cervical HPV infection. This table comes from immunoSEQ multiplex PCR, and its TCRdb copy is limited to in-frame clones, with some not included. This sample's clone table lists 30,000 or so clones. Source material: blood buffy coat. Receptor source: a woman aged 18-69 years with a cervical HPV16 infection that either progressed to CIN3+ or cleared (not recorded which).

The CDR3 loop reads CASSETGGAYEKLFF. The sequenced part of the CDR3 DNA is TGTGCCAGCAGTGAGACAGGGGGAGCTTATGAAAAA. The chain is built from TRBV2 and TRBJ1-4, with 9 bases matching TRBD1. The CDR3 end falls 3 residues outside the read, so it is completed with the germline J gene. CDR1 is SNHLY, CDR2 FYNNEI, per germline. V was clipped by 3 bases and J by 6 bases; unmatched bases: 5. The CDR3 extends over 15 amino acids.

As for this clone: Read coverage stops 3 residues before the CDR3 terminus; the germline J gene supplies the remainder. This sequence joins TRBV2 and TRBJ2-7; D is possibly TRBD1 or TRBD2 (5 bases each). This CDR3 spans 17 amino acids. CDR1 is SNHLY, CDR2 FYNNEI, per germline. Deletions cut 7 bases from V and 0 bases from J, with 22 bases between. The CDR3 here is CASNHSSPGRNSYEQYF. The part of the CDR3 DNA that was read is TGTGCCAGCAACCACTCTAGTCCAGGGAGAAACTCCTACGAG.

Turning to this clone: The observed sequence ends 3 residues before the CDR3 terminus, with the missing tail filled in from the germline J gene. The chain combines TRBV18 with TRBJ1-2, with 7 bases matching TRBD1. This CDR3 has 12 amino acids. Germline CDR1 reads KGHSH; CDR2 reads LQKENI. This chain's CDR3 is CASSRRTGDYTF. The part of the CDR3 DNA that was read is TGTGCCAGCTCACGGAGGACAGGAGAC.

Worth noting for this clone: With the read ending 3 residues before the CDR3 end, the germline J gene is used to fill in that end. V and J are TRBV30 and TRBJ1-1; D perhaps matches TRBD1 (5 bases). The germline gives CDR1 GTSNPN, CDR2 SVGIG (reference sequence). The CDR3 contains 14 residues. Trimming pared 0 bases from V and 3 bases from J, leaving 11 bases between. The CDR3 sequence is CAWSVLGGDTEAFF. The CDR3 DNA, read in part, is TGTGCCTGGAGTGTACTCGGGGGGGACACTGAA.

Details on this clone: The CDR3 extends 3 residues past the end of the read, so its final part is completed from the germline J gene. The chain is built from TRBV5-6 and TRBJ2-3; D possibly corresponds to TRBD2 (6 bases). Germline V gene lookup returns CDR1 SGHDT and CDR2 YYEEEE. V was trimmed by 1 base and J by 2 bases, leaving 11 bases between them. The CDR3 has 15 amino acids. Incomplete CDR3 DNA: TGTGCCAGCAGCTTGCTGGCGGGGAACACAGATACG. Translating gives CASSLLAGNTDT. The entire CDR3 protein reads CASSLLAGNTDTQYF.

About this clone: The CDR3 end is not reached by the read, which stops 3 residues before it; the germline J gene fills it in. The chain carries TRBV18 and TRBJ2-5; TRBD1 agrees at 7 bases. CDR1 and CDR2 (germline): KGHSH, LQKENI. V shed 0 bases, J shed 2 bases, and the junction held 9 bases outside the gene matches. The CDR3 runs 17 residues. The CDR3 loop is CASSPPAVGRGQETQYF. The part of the CDR3 DNA that was read is TGTGCCAGCTCACCACCGGCAGTGGGCAGGGGGCAAGAGACC.

Note on this clone: The read falls 3 residues short of the CDR3 end, and the missing part is taken from the germline J gene. This rearrangement joins TRBV4-2 to TRBJ2-2; D perhaps matches TRBD1 (6 bases). This CDR3 comprises 15 residues. Germline loops: CDR1 LGHNA, CDR2 YNFKEQ. The V gene lost 2 bases and the J gene lost 6 bases, with 13 bases spanning the gap. CDR3 residues: CASSQLDSDAGELFF. CDR3 bases read: TGTGCCAGCAGCCAACTGGACAGTGACGCCGGGGAG.

The CDR3 here is CASSRSGQGNTGELFF. CDR3 bases read: TGTGCCAGCAGCCGATCGGGACAGGGGAACACCGGGGAG. This rearrangement joins TRBV3-1 (or the pseudogene TRBV3-2) to TRBJ2-2, with 9 bases matching TRBD1. The missing CDR3 end, 3 residues past where the read stops, is filled in from the germline J gene. The ends lost 4 bases at V and 1 base at J; junction bases unmatched: 4. The germline V gene has CDR1 LGHDT and CDR2 YNNKEL (reference sequence). The CDR3 contains 16 residues.

Details on this clone: The missing CDR3 end, 3 residues past where the read stops, is filled in from the germline J gene. The chain recombines TRBV29-1 with TRBJ2-7, with TRBD1 identical over 7 bases. V was clipped by 6 bases and J by 3 bases; unmatched bases: 8. This CDR3 region has 13 residues. Germline values: CDR1 SQVTM, CDR2 ANQGSEA. The covered CDR3 bases are TGCAGCGTGCGACAGGGTCTCGGCTACGAG. This encodes CSVRQGLGYE. The whole CDR3 is CSVRQGLGYEQYF.

Points on this clone: From the germline J gene comes the end of the CDR3, since the read stops 3 residues before it. The chain links TRBV11-2 to TRBJ2-7; D ambiguous. Germline CDR1 reads SGHAT; CDR2 reads FQNNGV. The CDR3 covers 13 residues. V shed 6 bases and J shed 2 bases, with 11 bases lying between them. CDR3 region: CASSQHITYEQYF. Incomplete CDR3 DNA: TGTGCCAGCAGTCAACACATTACCTACGAG. The complete variable domain, with remaining parts taken from reference TRBV11-2 and TRBJ2-7, reads EAGVAQSPRYKIIEKRQSVAFWCNPISGHATLYWYQQILGQGPKLLIQFQNNGVVDDSQLPKDRFSAERLKGVDSTLKIQPAKLEDSAVYLCASSQHITYEQYFGPGTRLTVT.

The CDR3 spells CATSTSYEQYF. CDR3 bases read: TGTGCCACCTCTACCTCCTACGAG. The rearrangement uses TRBV27 and TRBJ2-7, with no clear D. The read terminates 3 residues before the CDR3 end, so the remaining end is supplied by the germline J gene. Germline V CDR1 and CDR2: MNHEY, SMNVEV (reference sequence). CDR3 length: 11 amino acids. Between the trimmed V and J ends, which lost 10 bases and 0 bases, there was a span of 7 bases.

Of note for this clone: The CDR3 is cut off 3 residues early in the read; its end comes from the germline J gene. This chain links TRBV5-5 with TRBJ2-2; D is unclear. Germline CDR1 and CDR2: SGHKS and YYEKEE (reference sequence). The CDR3 sequence is 15 residues long. Partial CDR3 DNA: TGTGCCAGCAGCCCCGTCAACTCCTATAATTCACCG. This encodes CASSPVNSYNSP. The CDR3 as a whole reads CASSPVNSYNSPLFF.

In the case of this clone: The read terminates 3 residues before the CDR3 end, so the remaining end is supplied by the germline J gene. The chain uses TRBV9 and TRBJ1-6, with 10 bases fitting TRBD1. CDR1 is SGDLS and CDR2 is YYNGEE in the germline V gene. Trimming removed 4 bases from V and 7 bases from J; junction bases left unmatched: 5. CDR3 size: 15 residues. CDR3 residues: CASSSRTGGNSPLHF. The sequenced part of the CDR3 DNA is TGTGCCAGCAGCTCCCGGACAGGGGGGAATTCACCC.

Points on this clone: The CDR3 is cut off 3 residues early in the read; its end comes from the germline J gene. J is TRBJ1-2 and V is TRBV29-1; D remains unclear. V dropped 4 bases and J dropped 3 bases, with 9 bases sitting between them. The germline gives CDR1 SQVTM, CDR2 ANQGSEA. The CDR3 spans 12 residues. CDR3 bases read: TGCAGCGTTGTTTCAGACTACTATGGC. This translates into CSVVSDYYG. The full CDR3 is CSVVSDYYGYTF.

Turning to this clone: Coverage ceases 3 residues before the CDR3 finishes, and the germline J gene fills in the end. The rearrangement links TRBV19 to TRBJ2-3, with TRBD1 as a possible D gene (6 bases). CDR3 size: 16 residues. The V end lost 3 bases, the J end lost 0 bases, and 13 bases lay between the germline ends. The germline CDR1 and CDR2 sequences are LNHDA and SQIVND (reference sequence). CDR3 bases read: TGTGCCAGTAGTATGGGGGCCGGGACCAGCACAGATACG. Translating gives CASSMGAGTSTDT. The full-length CDR3 reads as CASSMGAGTSTDTQYF.

The CDR3 bases that were read are TGCAGTGCGGAGAGGGCCGGCACAGATACG. Encoded protein: CSAERAGTDT. The whole CDR3 region reads CSAERAGTDTQYF. V usage is TRBV20-1 and J usage is TRBJ2-3, with D perhaps matching TRBD2 (5 bases). The read halts 3 residues ahead of the CDR3 end, with the missing end drawn from the germline J gene. Trimming stripped 6 bases from V and 1 base from J, with 11 bases between. Germline lookup yields CDR1 DFQATT and CDR2 SNEGSKA (reference sequence). CDR3 length: 13 residues.

Concerning this clone: The CDR3 goes on 3 residues after the read ends, and that part is filled in from the germline J gene. The chain has TRBV13 and TRBJ2-3, with 8 bases lining up with TRBD2. The ends lost 5 bases at V and 0 bases at J; junction bases unmatched: 7. Germline values: CDR1 PRHDT, CDR2 FYEKMQ (reference sequence). The CDR3 sequence is 16 residues long. The covered CDR3 bases are TGTGCCAGCAGCAAAGGACTAGCTAAGAGCACAGATACG. Its protein is CASSKGLAKSTDT. The full CDR3 is CASSKGLAKSTDTQYF.

About this clone itself: The read stops 3 residues short of the end of the CDR3; the missing end is completed from the germline J gene. V and J are TRBV10-1 and TRBJ2-7; 8 bases fit TRBD1. This CDR3 spans 14 amino acids. The V segment lost 2 bases and the J segment 5 bases; nucleotides outside the gene matches: 5. Germline CDR1 and CDR2: WNHNN and SYGVQD (reference sequence). CDR3 amino acids: CASSEASGGHEQYF. The CDR3 bases that were read are TGCGCCAGCAGTGAGGCGTCAGGGGGCCACGAG.

A word on this clone: The CDR3 end is not reached by the read, which stops 3 residues before it; the germline J gene fills it in. The chain joins TRBV2 to TRBJ2-5; maybe TRBD1 (6 bases). Germline assignment: CDR1 SNHLY and CDR2 FYNNEI. The CDR3 sequence is 14 residues long. Trimming shortened V by 6 bases and J by 1 base, and 12 bases separated the two germline ends. CDR3 bases read: TGTGCCAGCAGCGGAACAGGGTTCCAAGAGACC. This codes for CASSGTGFQET. The entire CDR3 protein reads CASSGTGFQETQYF. Looking up the rest from reference TRBV2 and TRBJ2-5 gives the full variable domain: EPEVTQTPSHQVTQMGQEVILRCVPISNHLYFYWYRQILGQKVEFLVSFYNNEISEKSEIFDDQFSVERPDGSNFTLKIRSTKLEDSAMYFCASSGTGFQETQYFGPGTRLLVL.

With regard to this clone: The missing CDR3 end, 3 residues past where the read stops, is filled in from the germline J gene. This chain joins TRBV2 and TRBJ2-3, with TRBD2 identical over 12 bases. The CDR3 length is 17 residues. Germline V gene lookup returns CDR1 SNHLY and CDR2 FYNNEI. The V and J ends lost 4 bases and 4 bases, in that order; junction bases with no gene match: 9. The CDR3 sequence: CASSARLAGDFSDTQYF. The part of the CDR3 DNA that was read is TGTGCCAGCAGTGCCCGACTAGCGGGAGATTTTTCAGATACG.

CDR3: CASSGETGVRETQYF. The sequenced part of the CDR3 DNA is TGTGCCAGTAGTGGAGAAACAGGGGTCCGAGAGACG. This chain links TRBV19 with TRBJ2-3, with 7 bases lining up with TRBD1. Read sequence stops 3 residues before the CDR3 end, and the germline J gene provides the missing end. Germline V gene lookup returns CDR1 LNHDA and CDR2 SQIVND (reference sequence). CDR3 length: 15 residues.

A word on this clone: With the read ending 3 residues before the CDR3 end, the germline J gene is used to fill in that end. This chain joins TRBV5-1 and TRBJ2-1; 7 bases map to TRBD2. The germline gives CDR1 SGHRS, CDR2 YFSETQ. With 3 bases clipped from V and 3 bases from J, the junction kept 3 bases outside the gene matches. This CDR3 is 14 amino acids long. This CDR3 is CASSSGLVYNEQFF. The CDR3 bases that were read are TGCGCCAGCAGCTCAGGACTAGTCTACAATGAG.

Comments on this clone: Read sequence stops 3 residues before the CDR3 end, and the germline J gene provides the missing end. The rearrangement uses TRBV5-6 and TRBJ1-1, with TRBD1 as a possible D gene (6 bases). CDR1 is SGHDT, CDR2 YYEEEE, per germline. Deletions cut 4 bases from V and 1 base from J, with 11 bases between. The CDR3 sequence is 14 residues long. CDR3 bases read: TGTGCCAGCAGCCCTCTGGGGGCGAACACTGAA. Its protein product is CASSPLGANTE. The whole CDR3 reads CASSPLGANTEAFF.

About this clone itself: The read is 3 residues too short to cover the CDR3 end, so that end is filled in from the germline J gene. The chain employs TRBV6-2 or TRBV6-3 and TRBJ1-5; D perhaps matches TRBD1 (6 bases). Trimming stripped 7 bases from V and 0 bases from J, with 16 bases between. Looked up from germline, CDR1 is MNHEY and CDR2 is SVGEGT. The CDR3 loop spans 16 amino acids. The CDR3 reads CASTPFGQYSNQPQHF. The covered CDR3 bases are TGTGCCAGCACTCCCTTCGGACAGTATAGCAATCAGCCC.

As for this clone: The DNA ends 3 residues before the CDR3 does, and the rest of the CDR3 is filled in from the germline J gene. The V call is TRBV12-3 or TRBV12-4, the J call TRBJ1-2; possible D gene TRBD1, 6 bases. The V end was cut by 5 bases, the J end by 7 bases, with 17 bases between. The CDR3 sequence is 14 residues long. The CDR3 reads CASSISTGFSGYTF. The DNA read from the CDR3 is TGTGCCAGCAGTATATCCACAGGGTTTAGTGGC.

On this clone itself: Other DNA sequences in the sample encode the same CDR3. The CDR3 bases that were read are TGTGCCAGCAGCTCCCTGTTCCTGACAGACAGCCCCTACGAG. Translation gives CASSSLFLTDSPYE. The CDR3 in full is CASSSLFLTDSPYEQYF. The genes are TRBV7-8 and TRBJ2-7; D is possibly TRBD1 (5 bases). The CDR3 is cut off 3 residues early in the read; its end comes from the germline J gene. The V end was cut by 4 bases, the J end by 2 bases, with 21 bases between. This CDR3 has 17 amino acids. The germline CDR1 and CDR2 sequences are SGHVS and FQNEAQ.

With respect to this clone: The CDR3 end is not reached by the read, which stops 3 residues before it; the germline J gene fills it in. The V gene is TRBV27, the J gene TRBJ2-1; tentatively, D is TRBD1 (7 bases). V was clipped by 6 bases and J by 4 bases, with 16 bases between them. The CDR3 is 15 amino acids. CDR1 is MNHEY and CDR2 is SMNVEV in the germline V gene (reference sequence). The CDR3 DNA, read in part, is TGTGCCAGCAGCCGGGGGACAGCCCTGTACAATGAG. Its translation is CASSRGTALYNE. The whole CDR3 region reads CASSRGTALYNEQFF.